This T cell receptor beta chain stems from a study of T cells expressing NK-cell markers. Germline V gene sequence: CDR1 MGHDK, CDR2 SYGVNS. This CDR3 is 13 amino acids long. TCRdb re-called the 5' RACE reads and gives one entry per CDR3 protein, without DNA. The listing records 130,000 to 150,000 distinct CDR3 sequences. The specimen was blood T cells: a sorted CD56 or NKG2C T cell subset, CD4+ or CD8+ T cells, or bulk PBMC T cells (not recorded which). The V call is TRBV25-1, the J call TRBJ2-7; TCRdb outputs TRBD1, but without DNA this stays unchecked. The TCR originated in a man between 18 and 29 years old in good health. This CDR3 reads CASSQGASYEQYF.